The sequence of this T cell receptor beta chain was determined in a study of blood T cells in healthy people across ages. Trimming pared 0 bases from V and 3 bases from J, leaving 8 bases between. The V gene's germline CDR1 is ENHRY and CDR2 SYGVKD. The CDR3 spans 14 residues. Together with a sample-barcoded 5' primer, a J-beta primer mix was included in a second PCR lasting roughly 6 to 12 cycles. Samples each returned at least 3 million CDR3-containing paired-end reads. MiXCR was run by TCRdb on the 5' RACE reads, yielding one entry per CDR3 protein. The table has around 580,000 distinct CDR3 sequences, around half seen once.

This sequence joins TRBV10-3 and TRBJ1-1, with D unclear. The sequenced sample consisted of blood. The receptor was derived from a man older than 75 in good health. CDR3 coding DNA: TGTGCCATCAGTGAGTCAAGAGGGCACACTGAAGCTTTCTTT. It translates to CAISESRGHTEAFF.